Sequencing of this T cell receptor (beta chain) was carried out in a study of naive and memory T cell subsets. The beta constant-region primer was an equimolar mix of two oligonucleotides covering TRBC1 and TRBC2. Nested alpha and beta constant-region primers with the SP2 primer drove four PCR rounds on ligated cDNA. A 12-nucleotide UMI and the SP2 primer were added to the cDNA 3' end by oligonucleotide ligation. TCRdb processed the UMI-ligation and nested PCR reads anew with MiXCR; each CDR3 protein has one entry. The sample carries approximately 80,000 distinct CDR3 sequences, 9% to 9.5% recorded once. Study findings and constraints: In naive cells, over 90% of TCR sequences were seen only once.

This clonotype appeared many times. What it recognizes is unknown. What was sequenced was naive CD8+ T cells from blood. The receptor was isolated from a human donor in good health.

The CDR3 DNA reads TGCAGTGCTAGAGATCGTATGGGCACAGATACGCAGTATTTT. Translated: CSARDRMGTDTQYF. The chain recombines TRBV20-1 with TRBJ2-3, with D hard to call. This CDR3 has 14 residues. The germline V gene has CDR1 DFQATT and CDR2 SNEGSKA (reference sequence). Trimming took off 0 bases at V and 1 base at J, with 8 bases between the two ends.